This T cell receptor (beta chain) derives from a study of cytomegalovirus exposure and HLA in healthy donors. Study as a whole: The 120 validation repertoires used the same platform as the roughly 700 first-cohort repertoires (as reported by a later analysis). Study findings and constraints: There were some public TCRs occurring in many donors, but most TCR sequences were rare. TCR beta chains numbering some 160 were designated cytomegalovirus-associated. Reports indicated that the classifier achieved high specificity and sensitivity in diagnosing cytomegalovirus status.

Remarks on this clone: Its antigen is still unknown.

Here immunoSEQ multiplex PCR was the method, and the copy in TCRdb shows in-frame clones only, minus some. The profile shows 200,000 to 300,000 clones, 80% to 95% of them singletons. This CDR3 contains 13 residues. Germline loops: CDR1 SGHDT, CDR2 YYEEEE. Trimming stripped 3 bases from V and 1 base from J, with 8 bases between. The chain links TRBV5-6 to TRBJ2-7; tentatively, D is TRBD1 (6 bases). Sequencing was done on a sample of PBMCs. The sequence was collected from a woman aged 30 to 39 in good health and CMV-seronegative. The CDR3 bases are TGTGCCAGCAGCTCGGGACATTCCTACGAGCAGTACTTC. Its protein product is CASSSGHSYEQYF.